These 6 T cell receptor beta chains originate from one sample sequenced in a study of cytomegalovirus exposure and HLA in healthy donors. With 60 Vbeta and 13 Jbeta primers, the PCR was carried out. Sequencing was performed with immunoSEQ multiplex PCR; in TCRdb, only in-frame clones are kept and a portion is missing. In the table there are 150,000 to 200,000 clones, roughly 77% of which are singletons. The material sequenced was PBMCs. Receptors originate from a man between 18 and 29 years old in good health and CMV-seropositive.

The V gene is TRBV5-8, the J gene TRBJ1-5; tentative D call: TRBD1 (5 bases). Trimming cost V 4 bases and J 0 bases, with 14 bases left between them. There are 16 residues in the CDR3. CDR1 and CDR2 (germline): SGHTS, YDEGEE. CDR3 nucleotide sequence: TGTGCCAGCAGCCTTCGGACAAGTAATAGCAATCAGCCCCAGCATTTT. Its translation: CASSLRTSNSNQPQHF.

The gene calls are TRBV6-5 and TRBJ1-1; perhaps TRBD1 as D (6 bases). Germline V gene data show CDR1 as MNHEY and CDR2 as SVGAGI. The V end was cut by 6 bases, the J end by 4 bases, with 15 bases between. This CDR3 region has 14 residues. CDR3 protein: CASSPGQPFTEAFF. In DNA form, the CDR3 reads TGTGCCAGCAGCCCCGGACAGCCGTTCACTGAAGCTTTCTTT.

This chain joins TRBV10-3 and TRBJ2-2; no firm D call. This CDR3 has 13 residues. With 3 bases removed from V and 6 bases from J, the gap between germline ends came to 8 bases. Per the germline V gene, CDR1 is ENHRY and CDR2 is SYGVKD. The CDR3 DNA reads TGTGCCATCAGTGATGGCATACCCGGGGAGCTGTTTTTT. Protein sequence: CAISDGIPGELFF.

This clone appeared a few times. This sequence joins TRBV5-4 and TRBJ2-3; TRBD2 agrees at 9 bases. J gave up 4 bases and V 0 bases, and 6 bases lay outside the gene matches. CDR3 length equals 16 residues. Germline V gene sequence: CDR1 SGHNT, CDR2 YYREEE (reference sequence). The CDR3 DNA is TGTGCCAGCAGCTTGGGCGCTAGCGGGACCGCAGATACGCAGTATTTT. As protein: CASSLGASGTADTQYF.

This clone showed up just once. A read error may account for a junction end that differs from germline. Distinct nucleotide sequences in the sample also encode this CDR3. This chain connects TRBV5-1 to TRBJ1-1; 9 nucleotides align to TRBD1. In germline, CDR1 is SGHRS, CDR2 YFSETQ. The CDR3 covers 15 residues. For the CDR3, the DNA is TGCGCCAGCAGCATAGCCGGACAGGGGCGCACTGAGGCTTTCTTT. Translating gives CASSIAGQGRTEAFF.

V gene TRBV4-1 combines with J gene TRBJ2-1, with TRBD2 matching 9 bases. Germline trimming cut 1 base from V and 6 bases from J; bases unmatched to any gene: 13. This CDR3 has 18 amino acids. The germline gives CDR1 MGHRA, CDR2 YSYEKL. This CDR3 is CASSQGGRGGLVFNEQFF. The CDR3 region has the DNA TGCGCCAGCAGCCAAGGGGGGCGGGGGGGCCTTGTTTTCAATGAGCAGTTCTTC.